Each of the 8 T cell receptor beta chains below was sequenced from the same sample in a study of blood T cells in healthy people across ages. Alongside a J-beta primer mix, a sample-barcoded 5' primer served in a second PCR lasting about 7 to 12 cycles. TCRdb passed the 5' RACE reads through MiXCR, listing each CDR3 protein once. The table records 790,000 or so distinct CDR3 sequences, around 45% of them present only once. Sample: blood. Receptors originate from an elderly man in good health.

This chain joins TRBV12-3 or TRBV12-4 and TRBJ2-5; D perhaps matches TRBD1 (6 bases). The CDR3 is 16 amino acids. Trimming cost V 6 bases and J 3 bases, with 20 bases left between them. The CDR3 nucleotides are TGTGCCAGCAGCACGACCATCCAGGGGAATGAAGAGACCCAGTACTTC. The encoded protein is CASSTTIQGNEETQYF.

This clonotype has more than one count but fewer than ten. This rearrangement joins TRBV6-1 to TRBJ2-1, with TRBD2 matching 9 bases. The J segment lost 8 bases and the V segment lost 9 bases, leaving 11 bases of the junction unmatched. Germline V gene lookup returns CDR1 MNHNS and CDR2 SASEGT. The CDR3 is 14 amino acids. The CDR3 DNA reads TGTGCCAGTACTAGGCGGGAGGGTAGAGATGAGCAGTTCTTC. Translated, it gives CASTRREGRDEQFF.

This sequence joins TRBV12-3 or TRBV12-4 and TRBJ1-1; 8 nucleotides agree with TRBD1. The CDR3 spans 13 residues. The V segment lost 6 bases and the J segment 5 bases; nucleotides outside the gene matches: 5. The DNA for the CDR3 is TGTGCCAGCAGAAAACAGGGGGGTACTGAAGCTTTCTTT. As protein: CASRKQGGTEAFF.

This clonotype was counted a few times. The chain recombines TRBV3-1 with TRBJ2-6; D ambiguous. Trimming cost V 7 bases and J 0 bases, with 7 bases left between them. The V gene's germline CDR1 is LGHDT and CDR2 YNNKEL (reference sequence). The CDR3 covers 14 residues. The CDR3 nucleotides read TGTGCCAGCAACTTGGGCTCTGGGGCCAACGTCCTGACTTTC. Residues: CASNLGSGANVLTF.

This clonotype was seen more than once but under ten times. The V and J genes are TRBV15 and TRBJ2-1, with a tentative D call TRBD2 (6 bases). V lost 1 base to trimming and J lost 3 bases, with 13 bases between them. This CDR3 region has 16 residues. In germline, CDR1 is LNHNV, CDR2 YYDKDF (reference sequence). CDR3 protein: CATSRAGEGLYNEQFF. CDR3 DNA sequence: TGTGCCACCAGCAGAGCGGGGGAAGGGCTCTACAATGAGCAGTTCTTC.

This clonotype was observed at least ten times. The genes are TRBV28 and TRBJ2-7; 8 bases match TRBD1. Germline assignment: CDR1 MDHEN and CDR2 SYDVKM. This CDR3 has 13 amino acids. Trimming cost V 3 bases and J 6 bases; bases outside gene matches: 4. The CDR3 loop reads CASSFDRGSEQYF. The DNA of the CDR3 is TGTGCCAGCAGTTTCGACAGGGGAAGCGAGCAGTACTTC.

This clonotype was recorded many times. The rearrangement links TRBV29-1 to TRBJ1-1; D remains unclear. V dropped 1 base and J dropped 6 bases, with 21 bases sitting between them. The CDR3 loop spans 16 amino acids. Per germline, CDR1 SQVTM and CDR2 ANQGSEA. Written as DNA, the CDR3 is TGCAGCGTTGAAGGAGGAACAGCCAGAAACTTCGCTGAAGCTTTCTTT. Protein: CSVEGGTARNFAEAFF.

This sequence joins TRBV5-1 and TRBJ2-3; D perhaps matches TRBD2 (6 bases). CDR3 length equals 16 residues. The V end was cut by 1 base, the J end by 6 bases, with 18 bases between. CDR1 and CDR2 (germline): SGHRS, YFSETQ. CDR3 loop: CASSLSVSSVGDTQYF. Written as DNA, the CDR3 is TGCGCCAGCAGCTTGTCGGTCTCTAGCGTTGGGGATACGCAGTATTTT. Looking up the rest from reference TRBV5-1 and TRBJ2-3 gives the full variable domain: KAGVTQTPRYLIKTRGQQVTLSCSPISGHRSVSWYQQTPGQGLQFLFEYFSETQRNKGNFPGRFSGRQFSNSRSEMNVSTLELGDSALYLCASSLSVSSVGDTQYFGPGTRLTVL.